The 8 T cell receptor beta chains below come from one sample, sequenced in a study of cytomegalovirus exposure and HLA in healthy donors. Produced via immunoSEQ multiplex PCR; TCRdb's table is partial and in-frame only. The sample includes about 170,000 clones, about 83% of them seen just once. Sequenced: PBMCs. The receptors derive from a woman in her twenties or thirties in good health and CMV-seronegative.

The V gene is TRBV5-1, the J gene TRBJ1-2; D is uncertain. With 4 bases removed from V and 4 bases from J, the gap between germline ends came to 14 bases. CDR3 size: 14 residues. Germline-derived CDR1 and CDR2 are SGHRS and YFSETQ. The CDR3 nucleotides read TGCGCCAGCAGCCCCGGAGAGTCATTCTATGGCTACACCTTC. Protein product: CASSPGESFYGYTF.

This chain links TRBV5-6 with TRBJ1-5; 8 bases align to TRBD1. CDR1 and CDR2 from the germline V gene are SGHDT and YYEEEE. V was clipped by 0 bases and J by 5 bases; unmatched bases: 7. The CDR3 extends over 16 amino acids. The CDR3 bases are TGTGCCAGCAGCTTGGCCGCAGGGGGCGCAGATCAGCCCCAGCATTTT. The encoded protein is CASSLAAGGADQPQHF.

The V and J genes are TRBV6-5 and TRBJ2-7; 8 bases line up with TRBD2. The CDR3 consists of 15 residues. CDR1 MNHEY and CDR2 SVGAGI come from the germline V gene. The V segment lost 6 bases and the J segment 1 base; nucleotides outside the gene matches: 8. For the CDR3, the DNA is TGTGCCAGCAGAGTTAGCGGGGTAGGGTCCTACGAGCAGTACTTC. It yields the protein CASRVSGVGSYEQYF.

The J gene is TRBJ2-2, the V gene TRBV9, with no clear D. Germline V gives CDR1 SGDLS, CDR2 YYNGEE. V was shortened by 0 bases and J by 8 bases, with 17 bases between the two germline ends. The CDR3 spans 16 residues. CDR3 DNA: TGTGCCAGCAGCGTAGGGGCCTCAACGATTACAGGGGAGCTGTTTTTT. Its translation is CASSVGASTITGELFF.

The chain links TRBV4-1 to TRBJ2-1; a possible D gene is TRBD2 (6 bases). V shed 3 bases and J shed 5 bases, with 11 bases lying between them. This CDR3 region has 14 residues. From germline, CDR1 is MGHRA and CDR2 YSYEKL. CDR3 sequence: CASSHIREDNEQFF. The CDR3 DNA reads TGCGCCAGCAGCCATATTAGGGAGGACAATGAGCAGTTCTTC.

This chain uses TRBV18 with TRBJ1-5, with D tentatively TRBD1 (5 bases). V dropped 4 bases and J dropped 4 bases, with 14 bases sitting between them. CDR1 and CDR2 from the germline V gene are KGHSH and LQKENI. The CDR3 spans 15 residues. Here the CDR3 DNA reads TGTGCCAGCTCACTCACCGGGACTGGGAATCAGCCCCAGCATTTT. Amino acid sequence: CASSLTGTGNQPQHF.

The chain joins TRBV6-5 to TRBJ2-5, with 10 bases matching TRBD2. The ends lost 2 bases at V and 0 bases at J; junction bases unmatched: 3. This CDR3 has 16 residues. Per germline, CDR1 MNHEY and CDR2 SVGAGI. CDR3 region: CASSYLLAGDQETQYF. CDR3 coding DNA: TGTGCCAGCAGTTACCTCCTAGCGGGGGACCAAGAGACCCAGTACTTC.

V gene TRBV7-9 combines with J gene TRBJ1-6, with D possibly being TRBD1 (5 bases). V was trimmed by 1 base and J by 9 bases, leaving 10 bases between them. The CDR3 is 14 amino acids. Germline CDR1 SEHNR, CDR2 FQNEAQ (reference sequence). CDR3 region: CASSLGGGGSPLHF. CDR3 nucleotide sequence: TGTGCCAGCAGCTTAGGTGGCGGGGGTTCACCCCTCCACTTT.